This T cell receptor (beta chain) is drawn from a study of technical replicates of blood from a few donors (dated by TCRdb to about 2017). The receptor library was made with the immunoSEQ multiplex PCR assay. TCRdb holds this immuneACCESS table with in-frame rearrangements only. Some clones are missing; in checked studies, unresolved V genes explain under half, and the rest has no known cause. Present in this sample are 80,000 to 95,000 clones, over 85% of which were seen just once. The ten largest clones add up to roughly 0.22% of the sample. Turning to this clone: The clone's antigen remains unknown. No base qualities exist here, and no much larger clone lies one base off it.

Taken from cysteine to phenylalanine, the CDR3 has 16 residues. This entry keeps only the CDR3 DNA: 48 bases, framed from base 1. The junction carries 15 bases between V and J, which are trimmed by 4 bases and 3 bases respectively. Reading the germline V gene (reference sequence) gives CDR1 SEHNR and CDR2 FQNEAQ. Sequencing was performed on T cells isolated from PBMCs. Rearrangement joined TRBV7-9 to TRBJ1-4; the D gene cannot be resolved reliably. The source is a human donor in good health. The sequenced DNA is TGTGCCAGCAGCTCACCCGACTTTTTAGCTAATGAAAAACTGTTTTTT. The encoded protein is CASSSPDFLANEKLFF.